The following is a T cell receptor beta chain sequence with its context. The sample originates from a study of cytotoxic CD8 clonotypes in ibrutinib-treated CLL. Assay: immunoSEQ multiplex PCR; the TCRdb copy retains only in-frame clones and omits some. Found here are about 29,000 clones, 70% to 80% of them singletons; the top ten hold around 50%. The CDR3 totals 13 residues. The V gene's germline CDR1 is SGDLS and CDR2 YYNGEE. Trimming at V came to 5 bases and at J to 6 bases, leaving 2 bases not matched to a gene. The receptor comes from a human donor with chronic lymphocytic leukemia. Sequences were derived from PBMCs, sampled after 36 months of ibrutinib treatment. The chain combines TRBV9 with TRBJ2-2; 9 bases line up with TRBD1. CDR3: CASRRTGAGELFF. The CDR3 region has the DNA TGTGCCAGCAGGCGGACAGGGGCCGGGGAGCTGTTTTTT.